Below, 23 T cell receptor beta chains from the same sample are listed, as sequenced in a study of blood T cell repertoires in COVID-19 (dated by TCRdb to 2018 to 2020). Library preparation used the immunoSEQ multiplex PCR assay. As stored in TCRdb, this immuneACCESS dataset retains in-frame rearrangements with V and J assigned. A fraction of the clones does not appear; measured against another copy, unresolved V genes explain less than half of the discrepancy, and the remainder lacks a known reason. The table for this sample lists tens of thousands of clones; roughly 91% of them were counted only once. In total, the top ten clones hold about 25% of the sample. The sequenced sample was peripheral blood. These receptors came from a human donor in a cohort sampled during active COVID-19.

Only a few counts were recorded for this clone. The rearrangement links TRBV7-2 to TRBJ1-5; 9 bases align to TRBD1. Losses at the gene ends were 1 base for V and 7 bases for J; bases not matched to a gene: 5. The CDR3 is 15 amino acids. The V gene's germline CDR1 is SGHTA and CDR2 FQGNSA. Here the CDR3 DNA reads TGTGCCAGCAGCTTAGAAGGACAGGGGAGGCAGCCCCAGCATTTT. Amino acids: CASSLEGQGRQPQHF.

J is TRBJ1-5 and V is TRBV30, with D possibly TRBD1 on 5 matching bases. The CDR3 contains 15 residues. The V end lost 1 base, the J end lost 0 bases, and 10 bases lay between the germline ends. In germline, CDR1 is GTSNPN, CDR2 SVGIG (reference sequence). The CDR3 coding sequence is TGTGCCTGGAGTGGCCCAGGGTATAGCAATCAGCCCCAGCATTTT. Residues: CAWSGPGYSNQPQHF.

The chain recombines TRBV4-2 with TRBJ2-3, with 8 positions matching TRBD1. Per the germline V gene, CDR1 is LGHNA and CDR2 is YNFKEQ. The CDR3 sequence is 15 residues long. With 5 bases clipped from V and 3 bases from J, the junction kept 7 bases outside the gene matches. The CDR3: CASSEGQGPTDTQYF. The CDR3 DNA follows: TGTGCCAGCAGCGAAGGACAGGGTCCGACAGATACGCAGTATTTT.

This rearrangement joins TRBV25-1 to TRBJ2-5; 9 bases are a match to TRBD1. The CDR3 runs to 15 residues. The germline V gene has CDR1 MGHDK and CDR2 SYGVNS. Trimming took 3 bases from V and 5 from J; bases not matched to a gene: 7. The CDR3 region is CASSDPGQGRETQYF. The DNA of the CDR3 is TGTGCCAGCAGTGATCCGGGACAGGGCCGTGAGACCCAGTACTTC.

The chain combines TRBV7-8 with TRBJ2-2; D possibly corresponds to TRBD2 (6 bases). The CDR3 is 17 residues long. The ends were cut back, 5 bases at V and 9 bases at J, with 25 bases in the middle. Germline V gives CDR1 SGHVS, CDR2 FQNEAQ. The CDR3 loop reads CASSPSASSPGERELFF. The CDR3 DNA reads TGTGCCAGCAGCCCCTCGGCCTCTAGCCCGGGGGAACGGGAGCTGTTTTTT.

J is TRBJ2-5 and V is TRBV19; 9 bases match TRBD1. The ends lost 4 bases at V and 5 bases at J; junction bases unmatched: 5. There are 14 residues in the CDR3. Germline lookup yields CDR1 LNHDA and CDR2 SQIVND (reference sequence). CDR3 sequence (DNA): TGTGCCAGTAGTACTCCCGGGACAGGGGAGACCCAGTACTTC. It specifies CASSTPGTGETQYF.

In regard to this clone: The junction shows a germline mismatch at one end, possibly a read error. The chain has TRBV6-1 and TRBJ1-5, with a possible D match to TRBD1 (5 bases). In germline, CDR1 is MNHNS, CDR2 SASEGT. The CDR3 spans 17 residues. This CDR3 is CVSSEVIGREGIQPQHF. The DNA of the CDR3 is TGTGTCAGCAGTGAAGTCATCGGCAGGGAAGGAATCCAGCCCCAGCATTTT.

The chain uses TRBV18 and TRBJ2-2; TRBD2 aligns across 7 bases. The CDR3 consists of 15 residues. Per germline, CDR1 KGHSH and CDR2 LQKENI. With 5 bases clipped from V and 0 bases from J, the junction kept 3 bases outside the gene matches. The CDR3 region is CASSTTSANTGELFF. The CDR3 nucleotides read TGTGCCAGCTCAACTACTAGCGCGAACACCGGGGAGCTGTTTTTT.

The chain has TRBV23-1 and TRBJ2-1; D is perhaps TRBD2 (6 bases). TRBV23-1 qualifies as an ORF whose function is uncertain. Deletions cut 3 bases from V and 0 bases from J, with 15 bases between. The CDR3 contains 17 residues. Written as DNA, the CDR3 is TGCGCCAGCAGTCACCCCGGGACTTTAAGCTCCTACAATGAGCAGTTCTTC. Protein: CASSHPGTLSSYNEQFF.

The rearrangement uses TRBV9 and TRBJ2-3; 11 nucleotides agree with TRBD2. This CDR3 is 17 amino acids long. The germline gives CDR1 SGDLS, CDR2 YYNGEE. V lost 3 bases and J lost 1; bases outside the gene matches: 7. The CDR3 bases are TGTGCCAGCAGCGAGGGACTAGCGGTCGGGGGCACAGATACGCAGTATTTT. Its translation: CASSEGLAVGGTDTQYF.

V and J are TRBV6-5 and TRBJ1-5, with TRBD1 identical over 8 bases. After removal of 6 bases from V and 8 bases from J, the junction contained 9 bases not matched to a gene. CDR1 and CDR2 from the germline V gene are MNHEY and SVGAGI. CDR3 length equals 14 residues. CDR3 sequence (DNA): TGTGCCAGCAGCTCCCCCGGACAGGGTGAGCCCCAGCATTTT. This gives the protein CASSSPGQGEPQHF.

The gene calls are TRBV19 and TRBJ2-3; D possibly corresponds to TRBD2 (6 bases). This CDR3 is built from 16 residues. Germline lookup yields CDR1 LNHDA and CDR2 SQIVND (reference sequence). Trimming left V 7 bases short and J 3 bases short, with 20 bases between. CDR3 DNA sequence: TGTGCCAGTACTCCGACGGCGGGGTTAGTAACAGATACGCAGTATTTT. This translates into CASTPTAGLVTDTQYF.

The CDR3 is CASSQGRQAYSYEQYF. The CDR3 DNA reads TGTGCCAGCAGCCAAGGCCGACAGGCCTACTCCTACGAGCAGTACTTC. The J gene is TRBJ2-7, the V gene TRBV3-1 (or the pseudogene TRBV3-2); D perhaps matches TRBD1 (6 bases). The ends were cut back, 1 base at V and 0 bases at J, with 13 bases in the middle. This CDR3 spans 16 amino acids. Germline CDR1 is LGHDT and CDR2 is YNNKEL (reference sequence).

The rearrangement joins TRBV28 to TRBJ2-1; 8 bases align to TRBD2. CDR1 and CDR2 (germline): MDHEN, SYDVKM. V trimming: 1 base; J trimming: 7 bases; junction bases outside the gene matches: 6. The CDR3 consists of 15 residues. In DNA form, the CDR3 reads TGTGCCAGCAGTTTATTCCGGGGGGGCCGTAATGAGCAGTTCTTC. This gives the protein CASSLFRGGRNEQFF.

This clone has more than one count but fewer than ten. The CDR3 DNA follows: TGCAGCGCCAGAGGACAGGGGATGAACACTGAAGCTTTCTTT. Protein product: CSARGQGMNTEAFF. The chain has TRBV29-1 and TRBJ1-1, with 9 bases aligning to TRBD1. This CDR3 spans 14 amino acids. The germline V gene has CDR1 SQVTM and CDR2 ANQGSEA. Unmatched junction bases numbered 6, after V lost 7 bases and J lost 0 bases. Full variable domain (outside the CDR3, taken from reference TRBV29-1 and TRBJ1-1): SAVISQKPSRDICQRGTSLTIQCQVDSQVTMMFWYRQQPGQSLTLIATANQGSEATYESGFVIDKFPISRPNLTFSTLTVSNMSPEDSSIYLCSARGQGMNTEAFFGQGTRLTVV.

J is TRBJ2-6 and V is TRBV19; D possibly corresponds to TRBD2 (6 bases). The CDR3 is 17 residues long. Germline CDR1 and CDR2: LNHDA and SQIVND (reference sequence). V shed 8 bases and J shed 0 bases, with 17 bases lying between them. The CDR3 sequence is CASGQVGLSSGANVLTF. The CDR3 DNA sequence: TGTGCCAGTGGACAAGTGGGACTGAGCTCTGGGGCCAACGTCCTGACTTTC. The variable domain in full, completed from reference TRBV19 and TRBJ2-6, reads DGGITQSPKYLFRKEGQNVTLSCEQNLNHDAMYWYRQDPGQGLRLIYYSQIVNDFQKGDIAEGYSVSREKKESFPLTVTSAQKNPTAFYLCASGQVGLSSGANVLTFGAGSRLTVL.

The V gene is TRBV4-1, the J gene TRBJ1-2; 7 nucleotides match TRBD1. The CDR3 spans 15 residues. Germline V gives CDR1 MGHRA, CDR2 YSYEKL. J was trimmed by 4 bases and V by 4 bases; bases with no gene match: 9. In DNA, the CDR3 is TGCGCCAGCAGCCTTCGGACAGGACAAAGCTATGGCTACACCTTC. Translating gives CASSLRTGQSYGYTF.

In its sample, this clone ranks as medium-sized (0.01 to 0.1%). V and J are TRBV25-1 and TRBJ2-3, with D maybe TRBD2 (5 bases). Trimming pared 2 bases from V and 2 bases from J, leaving 11 bases between. Germline V gene data show CDR1 as MGHDK and CDR2 as SYGVNS. The CDR3 is 15 residues long. CDR3 coding DNA: TGTGCCAGCAGTGAACCCCAGCGGAACACAGATACGCAGTATTTT. This codes for CASSEPQRNTDTQYF.

This chain uses TRBV2 with TRBJ1-1, with a possible D match to TRBD1 (5 bases). The CDR3 runs to 17 residues. V shed 7 bases and J shed 0 bases, with 21 bases lying between them. CDR1 is SNHLY and CDR2 is FYNNEI in the germline V gene. The CDR3 reads CASTLTGGTGMNTEAFF. As DNA, the CDR3 is TGTGCCAGCACCCTAACCGGGGGGACGGGGATGAACACTGAAGCTTTCTTT.

This clone was found a few times. J is TRBJ1-5 and V is TRBV7-9; a possible D gene is TRBD1 (5 bases). CDR1 and CDR2 (germline): SEHNR, FQNEAQ (reference sequence). The V gene lost 5 bases and the J gene lost 0 bases, with 11 bases spanning the gap. The CDR3 sequence is 15 residues long. CDR3 residues: CASSPDRNSNQPQHF. The CDR3 DNA reads as TGTGCCAGCAGCCCAGACAGAAATAGCAATCAGCCCCAGCATTTT.

This sequence joins TRBV3-1 (or the pseudogene TRBV3-2) and TRBJ2-5, with a weak D call TRBD2 (5 bases). Trimming left V 5 bases short and J 4 bases short, with 14 bases between. CDR1 LGHDT and CDR2 YNNKEL come from the germline V gene (reference sequence). This CDR3 is 14 amino acids long. The CDR3 sequence is CASSEPLRVETQYF. The CDR3 DNA reads as TGTGCCAGCAGCGAACCCTTGAGGGTAGAGACCCAGTACTTC.

This CDR3 is CASSPEAGGPYGYTF. The CDR3 DNA reads as TGCGCCAGCAGCCCGGAGGCAGGAGGGCCCTATGGCTACACCTTC. The chain joins TRBV5-1 to TRBJ1-2; D gene uncertain. The CDR3 length is 15 residues. Per the germline V gene, CDR1 is SGHRS and CDR2 is YFSETQ. The V gene lost 4 bases and the J gene lost 4 bases, with 17 bases spanning the gap.

The table lists this clone with a few counts. The CDR3 reads CASSQEGVRGETQYF. In nucleotides, the CDR3 is TGTGCCAGCAGCCAAGAAGGGGTCCGAGGAGAGACCCAGTACTTC. The chain carries TRBV3-1 (or the pseudogene TRBV3-2) and TRBJ2-5; D perhaps matches TRBD1 (5 bases). In germline, CDR1 is LGHDT, CDR2 YNNKEL (reference sequence). V shed 0 bases and J shed 4 bases, with 12 bases lying between them. This CDR3 comprises 15 residues.